The clone carrying this TCR beta chain was detected once. The target antigen is unknown. Researchers ran the PCR with 60 Vbeta and 13 Jbeta primers. The table came from immunoSEQ multiplex PCR; TCRdb's copy has only in-frame clones and leaves some out. Here the sample spans 170,000 or so clones, over 75% being singletons. The data belong to a study of cytomegalovirus exposure and HLA in healthy donors. Study outcomes and limitations: On later analysis, the bulk of CMV-associated TCR beta chains appeared to be HLA-restricted. The likely origin of a cluster of highly shared sequence variants was a sequencing artifact. Most TCR beta V segments were productive about 90% or about 30% of the time in an earlier analysis.

The source material was PBMCs. The receptor was derived from a woman in her forties or fifties in good health and CMV-seropositive.

CDR3 residues: CSVAQAYGYTF. CDR3 DNA sequence: TGCAGCGTTGCACAGGCGTATGGCTACACCTTC. The chain joins TRBV29-1 to TRBJ1-2, with D tentatively TRBD1 (5 bases). The V end lost 4 bases, the J end lost 5 bases, and 8 bases lay between the germline ends. The CDR3 sequence is 11 residues long. The germline V gene has CDR1 SQVTM and CDR2 ANQGSEA.